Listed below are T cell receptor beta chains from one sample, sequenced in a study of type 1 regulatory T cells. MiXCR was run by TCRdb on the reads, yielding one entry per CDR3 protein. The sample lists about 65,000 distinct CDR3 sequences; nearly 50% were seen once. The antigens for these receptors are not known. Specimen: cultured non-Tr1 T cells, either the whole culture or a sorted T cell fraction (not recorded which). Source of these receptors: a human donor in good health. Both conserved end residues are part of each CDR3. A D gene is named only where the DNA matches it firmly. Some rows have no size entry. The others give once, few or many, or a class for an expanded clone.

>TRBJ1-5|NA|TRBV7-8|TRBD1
CASSPREGAQPQHF
TGTGCCAGCAGCCCCCGGGAGGGGGCACAACCCCAGCATTTT
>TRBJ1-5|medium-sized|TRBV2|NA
CASSDQGRGQPQHF
TGTGCCAGCAGTGATCAGGGTAGAGGTCAGCCCCAGCATTTT
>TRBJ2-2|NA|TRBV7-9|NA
CASSLTVYTGELFF
TGTGCCAGCAGCTTGACAGTGTATACCGGGGAGCTGTTTTTT
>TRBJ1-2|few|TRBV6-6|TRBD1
CASTGQGFGYTF
TGTGCCAGCACCGGACAGGGCTTTGGCTACACCTTC
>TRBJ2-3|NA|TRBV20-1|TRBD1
CSATGQESSDTQYF
TGCAGTGCGACGGGACAGGAAAGTTCAGATACGCAGTATTTT
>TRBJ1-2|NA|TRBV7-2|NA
CASSLPGAINYGYTF
TGTGCCAGCAGCCTTCCCGGGGCCATTAACTATGGCTACACCTTC
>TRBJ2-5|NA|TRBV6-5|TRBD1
CASSTKTGGYQETQYF
TGTGCCAGCAGTACGAAGACAGGGGGGTACCAAGAGACCCAGTACTTC
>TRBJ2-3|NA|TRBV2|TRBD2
CASRDLAGGTDTQYF
TGTGCCAGCAGGGACCTAGCGGGAGGCACAGATACGCAGTATTTT
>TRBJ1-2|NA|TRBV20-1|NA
CSARDLSYGYTF
TGCAGTGCTAGGGACTTGAGCTATGGCTACACCTTC
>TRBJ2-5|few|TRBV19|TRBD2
CASSIGLAGLQETQYF
TGTGCCAGTAGTATCGGGCTAGCGGGGCTCCAAGAGACCCAGTACTTC
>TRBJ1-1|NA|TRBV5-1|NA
CASSLAGRQQNTEAFF
TGCGCCAGCAGCTTGGCCGGCCGACAGCAGAACACTGAAGCTTTCTTT
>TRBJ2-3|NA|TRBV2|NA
CASRSRSAVSTDTQYF
TGTGCCAGCAGAAGCCGGTCAGCGGTCTCGACAGATACGCAGTATTTT
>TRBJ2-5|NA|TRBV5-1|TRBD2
CASTETSEETQYF
TGCGCCAGCACCGAGACTAGCGAGGAGACCCAGTACTTC
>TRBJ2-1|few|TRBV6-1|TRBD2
CASSFARGGWDSYNEQFF
TGTGCCAGCAGTTTCGCCCGCGGGGGTTGGGACTCCTACAATGAGCAGTTCTTC
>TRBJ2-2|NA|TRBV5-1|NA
CASSLEAGVNTGELFF
TGCGCCAGCAGCTTGGAGGCAGGGGTGAACACCGGGGAGCTGTTTTTT
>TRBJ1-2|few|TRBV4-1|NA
CASSPVDRTNYGYTF
TGCGCCAGCAGCCCCGTCGACAGGACAAACTATGGCTACACCTTC
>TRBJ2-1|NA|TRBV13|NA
CASSLGPLLDRDEQFF
TGTGCCAGCAGCCTGGGACCCCTCCTAGATCGCGATGAGCAGTTCTTC
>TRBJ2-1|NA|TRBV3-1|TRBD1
CASSHWDRVGDEQFF
TGTGCCAGCAGCCATTGGGACAGGGTAGGAGATGAGCAGTTCTTC
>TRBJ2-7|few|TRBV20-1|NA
CSARDQWYEQYF
TGCAGTGCTAGAGATCAGTGGTACGAGCAGTACTTC
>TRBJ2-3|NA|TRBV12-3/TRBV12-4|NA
CASSLSGRPDTQYF
TGTGCCAGCAGTTTATCAGGGCGGCCAGATACGCAGTATTTT
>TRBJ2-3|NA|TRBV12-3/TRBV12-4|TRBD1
CTMGRGHFSTDTQYF
TGTACTATGGGCAGGGGGCATTTTAGCACAGATACGCAGTATTTT
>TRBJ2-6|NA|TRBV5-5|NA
CASSLDSGAGANVLTF
TGTGCCAGCAGCTTGGATTCGGGGGCTGGGGCCAACGTCCTGACTTTC
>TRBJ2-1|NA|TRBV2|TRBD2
CASSEAWGLAYEQFF
TGTGCCAGCAGTGAAGCATGGGGACTAGCGTATGAGCAGTTCTTC
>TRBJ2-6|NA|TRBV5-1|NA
CASSSQGFGSGWANVLTF
TGCGCCAGCAGCTCCCAAGGGTTCGGCTCCGGGTGGGCCAACGTCCTGACTTTC
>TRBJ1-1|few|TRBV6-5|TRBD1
CASSSLGTGARSEAFF
TGTGCCAGCAGTTCCCTTGGTACAGGGGCCCGATCTGAAGCTTTCTTT
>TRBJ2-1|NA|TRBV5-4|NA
CASSLDFRVSEQFF
TGTGCCAGCAGCTTGGACTTCCGGGTTAGTGAGCAGTTCTTC
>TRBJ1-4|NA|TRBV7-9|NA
CASTGDNEKLFF
TGTGCCAGCACAGGGGATAATGAAAAACTGTTTTTT
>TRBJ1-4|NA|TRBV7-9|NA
CASSLASPPNEKLFF
TGTGCCAGCAGCTTAGCGTCTCCACCTAATGAAAAACTGTTTTTT
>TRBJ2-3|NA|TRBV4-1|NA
CASSQGEADTQYF
TGCGCCAGCAGCCAAGGGGAGGCAGATACGCAGTATTTT
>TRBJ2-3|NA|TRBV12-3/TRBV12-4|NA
CASSGFTDTQYF
TGTGCCAGCAGTGGCTTCACAGATACGCAGTATTTT
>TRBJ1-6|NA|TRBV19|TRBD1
CATSMTGNSPLHF
TGTGCCACGTCCATGACAGGGAATTCACCCCTCCACTTT
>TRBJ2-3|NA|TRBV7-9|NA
CASSLTTNPGADTQYF
TGTGCCAGCAGCTTAACGACTAATCCAGGGGCAGATACGCAGTATTTT
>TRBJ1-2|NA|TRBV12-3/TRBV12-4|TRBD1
CASSHRQGYGYTF
TGTGCCAGCAGTCACCGACAGGGCTATGGCTACACCTTC
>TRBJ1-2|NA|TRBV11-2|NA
CASSLQRGANYGYTF
TGTGCCAGCAGCTTGCAAAGGGGTGCTAACTATGGCTACACCTTC
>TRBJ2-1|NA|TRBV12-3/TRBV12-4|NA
CASSPRRVAYNEQFF
TGTGCCAGCAGTCCCCGGCGTGTGGCCTACAATGAGCAGTTCTTC
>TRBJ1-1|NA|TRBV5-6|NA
CASSPRTDLNTEAFF
TGTGCCAGCAGTCCCCGGACAGACTTGAACACTGAAGCTTTCTTT
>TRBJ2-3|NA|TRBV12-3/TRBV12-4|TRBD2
CASNVAGGTDTQYF
TGTGCCAGCAACGTAGCGGGGGGCACAGATACGCAGTATTTT
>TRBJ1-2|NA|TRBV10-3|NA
CAISDGQAGAYGYTF
TGTGCCATCAGTGACGGGCAGGCTGGGGCCTATGGCTACACCTTC
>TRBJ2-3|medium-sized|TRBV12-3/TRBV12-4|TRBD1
CASRPRLGQLTTDTQYF
TGTGCCAGCAGACCCAGATTGGGACAGCTCACCACAGATACGCAGTATTTT